This T cell receptor beta chain stems from a study of Tregs in tolerant kidney transplant recipients. Clones were sequenced by immunoSEQ multiplex PCR, and TCRdb holds only the in-frame ones, with some missing. The table for this sample gives tens of thousands of clones. Study-level points and caveats: Validation in larger populations is needed because few patients were studied. In tolerant patients, donor-specific Tregs outgrew total Tregs, suggesting antigen-driven expansion. Changing PCR primers prevented nucleotide comparison between some patients' samples.

From germline, CDR1 is WNHNN and CDR2 SYGVQD (reference sequence). Trimming cost V 0 bases and J 0 bases, with 11 bases left between them. The CDR3 runs to 16 residues. A word on this clone: Its antigen is unknown. The read ends 3 residues early relative to the CDR3; the germline J gene fills the gap.

Thawed PBMCs were FACS-sorted into unstimulated CD4+CD25+CD127- regulatory T cells, CD4+CD25- non-regulatory cells, CD4 and CD8 cells. V and J are TRBV10-1 and TRBJ1-1; D may be TRBD1 (5 bases). The clonotype comes from a human donor who received a combined kidney and bone marrow transplant. Sequences were derived from CD4+ T cells from blood, sampled before the transplant. CDR3 DNA, as far as it was read: TGCGCCAGCAGTGAGTCGGCAGGGCTTGTGAACACTGAA. Translated: CASSESAGLVNTE. The CDR3 as a whole reads CASSESAGLVNTEAFF.